The rows below give T cell receptor beta chains drawn from one sample of a study of T cells in Graves' hyperthyroidism and ophthalmopathy. TCRdb re-derived calls from the multiplex PCR reads in MiXCR, one entry per CDR3 protein. Here the sample spans 500,000 to 800,000 distinct CDR3 sequences, 45% being singletons. Sequences were obtained from peripheral blood or thyroid tissue (not recorded which). These receptors were collected from an adult man with Graves' disease, either hyperthyroidism or ophthalmopathy (not recorded which). Each CDR3 is given with its conserved first and last residue. Fields, in order: CDR3 protein, CDR3 length, J gene, V gene.

CASGPTGINQPQHF 14 TRBJ1-5 TRBV5-1
CASSQGQGLGQPQHF 15 TRBJ1-5 TRBV7-8
CASRRTSGEETQYF 14 TRBJ2-5 TRBV3-1
CATTGSGVVLIETQYF 16 TRBJ2-5 TRBV24-1
CASSPGEGYEQYF 13 TRBJ2-7 TRBV7-8
CASSLGGNAYGYTF 14 TRBJ1-2 TRBV7-9
CATSGTGGSYEQYF 14 TRBJ2-7 TRBV7-8
CASQGRSNQPQHF 13 TRBJ1-5 TRBV12-3/TRBV12-4
CSVGGTNYEQYF 12 TRBJ2-7 TRBV29-1
CASSLSRTDIYEQYF 15 TRBJ2-7 TRBV7-8
CSASTRQGWNTEAFF 15 TRBJ1-1 TRBV20-1
CASRDRARTEAFF 13 TRBJ1-1 TRBV27
CATSDPTAQNEKLFF 15 TRBJ1-4 TRBV24-1